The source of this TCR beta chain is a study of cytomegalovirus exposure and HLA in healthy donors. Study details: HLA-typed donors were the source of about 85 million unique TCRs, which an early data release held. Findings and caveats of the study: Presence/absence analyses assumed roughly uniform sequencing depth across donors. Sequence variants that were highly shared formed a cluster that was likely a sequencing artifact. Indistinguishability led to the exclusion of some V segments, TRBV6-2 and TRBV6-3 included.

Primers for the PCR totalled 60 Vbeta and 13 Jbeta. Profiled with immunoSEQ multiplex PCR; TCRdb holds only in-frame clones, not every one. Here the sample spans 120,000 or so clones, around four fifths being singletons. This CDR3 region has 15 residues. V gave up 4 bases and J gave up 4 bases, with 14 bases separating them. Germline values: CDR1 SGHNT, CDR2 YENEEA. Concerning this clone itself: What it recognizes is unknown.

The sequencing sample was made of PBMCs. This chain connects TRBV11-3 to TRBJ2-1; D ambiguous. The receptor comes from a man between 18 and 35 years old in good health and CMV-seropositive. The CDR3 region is CASSSPTAPYNEQFF. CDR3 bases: TGTGCCAGCAGCTCCCCGACTGCCCCATACAATGAGCAGTTCTTC.